This T cell receptor (beta chain) is from a study of OX40 agonist ivuxolimab in advanced cancers. Regarding the study as a whole: Partial responders receiving 0.1-3.0 mg/kg showed among the lowest clonal expansion. Averaged across samples, CD8+ T cells carried more expanded clones than CD4+ did.

Comments on this clone: The antigen is unknown.

Repertoires were generated with immunoSEQ multiplex PCR, while TCRdb's copy carries only in-frame clones and drops some. Of tens of thousands of clones listed, about 90% are singletons. Sequencing was performed on CD4+ or CD8+ T cells sorted from blood, taken in a trial of the OX40 agonist ivuxolimab. This TCR derives from an adult with an advanced solid tumor such as melanoma, head and neck, liver or kidney cancer.

This chain's CDR3 is CASRLRTTNYGYTF. As DNA, the CDR3 is TGCGCCAGCAGGCTTAGGACAACTAACTATGGCTACACCTTC. V gene TRBV5-1 combines with J gene TRBJ1-2; D perhaps matches TRBD1 (5 bases). This CDR3 is 14 amino acids long. With 5 bases removed from V and 0 bases from J, the gap between germline ends came to 11 bases. Looked up from germline, CDR1 is SGHRS and CDR2 is YFSETQ.